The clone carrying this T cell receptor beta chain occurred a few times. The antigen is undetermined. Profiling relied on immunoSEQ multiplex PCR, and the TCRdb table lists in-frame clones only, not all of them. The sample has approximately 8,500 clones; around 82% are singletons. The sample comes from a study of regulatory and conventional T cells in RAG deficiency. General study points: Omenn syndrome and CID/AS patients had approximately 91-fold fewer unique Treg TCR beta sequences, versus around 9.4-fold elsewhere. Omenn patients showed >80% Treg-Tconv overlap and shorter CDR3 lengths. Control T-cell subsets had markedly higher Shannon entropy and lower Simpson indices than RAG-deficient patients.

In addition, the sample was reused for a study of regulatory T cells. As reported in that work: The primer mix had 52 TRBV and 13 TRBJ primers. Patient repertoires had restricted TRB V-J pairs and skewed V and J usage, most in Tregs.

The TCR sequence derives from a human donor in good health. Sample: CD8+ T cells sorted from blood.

The CDR3: CASSFRSGRNEQYF. CDR3 coding DNA: TGTGCCAGCAGTTTCCGTAGCGGGAGGAACGAGCAGTACTTC. The rearrangement joins TRBV28 to TRBJ2-7; 10 bases are shared with TRBD2. The CDR3 is 14 residues long. Germline CDR1 is MDHEN and CDR2 is SYDVKM. Trimming removed 3 bases from V and 5 bases from J; junction bases left unmatched: 4.